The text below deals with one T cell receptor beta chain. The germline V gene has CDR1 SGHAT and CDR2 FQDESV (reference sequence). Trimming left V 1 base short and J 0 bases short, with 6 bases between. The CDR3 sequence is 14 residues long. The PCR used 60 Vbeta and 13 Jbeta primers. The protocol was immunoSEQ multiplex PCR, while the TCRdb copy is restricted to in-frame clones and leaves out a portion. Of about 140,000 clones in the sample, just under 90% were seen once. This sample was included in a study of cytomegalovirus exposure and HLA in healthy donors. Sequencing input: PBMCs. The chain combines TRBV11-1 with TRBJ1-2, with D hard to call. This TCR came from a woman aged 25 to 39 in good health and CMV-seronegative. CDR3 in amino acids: CASSLDTSNYGYTF. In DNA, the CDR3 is TGTGCCAGCAGCTTAGACACCTCTAACTATGGCTACACCTTC.